The 12 T cell receptor beta chains below were found in one sample sequenced in a study of PD-L1 blockade in urothelial cancer. Profiled with immunoSEQ multiplex PCR; TCRdb holds only in-frame clones, not every one. This sample has 70,000 to 75,000 clones, with almost 90% found just once. The time point: pretreatment peripheral blood. The sequencing here drew on PBMCs, taken around atezolizumab (anti-PD-L1) treatment. These receptors all come from a man in his 70s with urothelial cancer.

The J gene is TRBJ1-2, the V gene TRBV9, with D perhaps matching TRBD1 (6 bases). Trimming shortened V by 2 bases and J by 8 bases, and 13 bases separated the two germline ends. Germline lookup yields CDR1 SGDLS and CDR2 YYNGEE. The CDR3 is made up of 13 amino acids. The CDR3 reads CASSVGGGEGYTF. In nucleotides, the CDR3 is TGTGCCAGCAGCGTTGGGGGGGGCGAAGGCTACACCTTC.

The chain is built from TRBV7-7 and TRBJ2-5; 14 bases map to TRBD2. CDR1 is SSHAT and CDR2 is FNYEAQ in the germline V gene (reference sequence). V lost 5 bases to trimming and J lost 7 bases; unmatched junction nucleotides: 6. This CDR3 has 15 amino acids. The CDR3 spells CASSGGLAGEGTQYF. The CDR3 DNA follows: TGTGCCAGCAGCGGGGGACTAGCGGGAGAAGGGACCCAGTACTTC.

The gene calls are TRBV29-1 and TRBJ2-1; D perhaps matches TRBD1 (6 bases). This CDR3 contains 13 residues. V shed 8 bases and J shed 1 base, with 12 bases lying between them. The germline gives CDR1 SQVTM, CDR2 ANQGSEA. CDR3 DNA: TGCAGCTTTACGGGGACATCCTACAATGAGCAGTTCTTC. As protein: CSFTGTSYNEQFF.

This sequence joins TRBV19 and TRBJ2-7; a possible D gene is TRBD1 (5 bases). Germline V gene data show CDR1 as LNHDA and CDR2 as SQIVND (reference sequence). CDR3 length: 13 residues. V was shortened by 4 bases and J by 1 base, with 8 bases between the two germline ends. This CDR3 reads CASSRGKSYEQYF. The CDR3 DNA reads as TGTGCCAGTAGTAGGGGCAAATCCTACGAGCAGTACTTC.

The chain has TRBV10-3 and TRBJ1-1; 10 nucleotides agree with TRBD1. The germline V gene has CDR1 ENHRY and CDR2 SYGVKD. The CDR3 spans 14 residues. The V gene end was trimmed by 4 bases and the J gene end by 4 bases; junction bases not matched to a gene: 3. In nucleotides, the CDR3 is TGTGCCATCAGTGGGGACAGGGGTAGCACTGAAGCTTTCTTT. Its protein product is CAISGDRGSTEAFF.

CDR3 sequence (DNA): TGTGCCAGCAGCTTATCGGCGGGAGGGGGTTCCGAGCAGTACTTC. As protein: CASSLSAGGGSEQYF. The V and J genes are TRBV11-2 and TRBJ2-7; TRBD2 matches at 9 bases. Trimming took 2 bases from V and 6 from J; bases not matched to a gene: 8. Germline lookup yields CDR1 SGHAT and CDR2 FQNNGV. The CDR3 runs to 15 residues.

V gene TRBV4-1 combines with J gene TRBJ2-7; tentatively, D is TRBD2 (6 bases). Trimming removed 3 bases from V and 4 bases from J, with 16 bases in between. The CDR3 is 15 amino acids. Germline CDR1 MGHRA, CDR2 YSYEKL. The CDR3 sequence is CASSQTDSGAYEQYF. The DNA of the CDR3 is TGCGCCAGCAGCCAGACTGATAGCGGAGCGTACGAGCAGTACTTC.

J is TRBJ2-6 and V is TRBV9; D perhaps matches TRBD1 (6 bases). This CDR3 has 17 residues. V was clipped by 0 bases and J by 2 bases, with 12 bases between them. The germline gives CDR1 SGDLS, CDR2 YYNGEE. CDR3 region: CASSVGGGGTGANVLTF. The CDR3 nucleotides read TGTGCCAGCAGCGTAGGAGGGGGTGGGACTGGGGCCAACGTCCTGACTTTC.

Here the CDR3 reads CASTLRRGSTDTQYF. CDR3 bases: TGTGCCAGCACCCTTCGAAGGGGTAGCACAGATACGCAGTATTTT. This chain links TRBV28 with TRBJ2-3; D may be TRBD1 (5 bases). There are 15 residues in the CDR3. Trimming removed 7 bases from V and 0 bases from J, with 14 bases in between. Germline values: CDR1 MDHEN, CDR2 SYDVKM.

The DNA of the CDR3 is TGTGCCAGCAGCTTGGGCCCAGGGGTTGGAACTGAAGCTTTCTTT. Translation gives CASSLGPGVGTEAFF. The gene calls are TRBV5-6 and TRBJ1-1, with D possibly TRBD1 on 6 matching bases. Germline lookup yields CDR1 SGHDT and CDR2 YYEEEE. Trimming left V 0 bases short and J 5 bases short, with 14 bases between. The CDR3 runs to 15 residues.

The V call is TRBV19, the J call TRBJ1-3; no clear D. The length of the CDR3 is 15 residues. In germline, CDR1 is LNHDA, CDR2 SQIVND (reference sequence). V was clipped by 5 bases and J by 3 bases, with 14 bases between them. CDR3 DNA sequence: TGTGCCAGTAGTCGCAACGGGAGGTATGGAAACACCATATATTTT. This translates into CASSRNGRYGNTIYF.

The CDR3 coding sequence is TGTGCCAGCAGCGCTTATCCGGGACTCAATTACGAGCAGTACTTC. Translation gives CASSAYPGLNYEQYF. The V and J genes are TRBV21-1 and TRBJ2-7; TRBD2, the D gene given by the table, was not confirmed from the DNA. TRBV21-1 is deemed a pseudogene. CDR3 length: 15 residues.